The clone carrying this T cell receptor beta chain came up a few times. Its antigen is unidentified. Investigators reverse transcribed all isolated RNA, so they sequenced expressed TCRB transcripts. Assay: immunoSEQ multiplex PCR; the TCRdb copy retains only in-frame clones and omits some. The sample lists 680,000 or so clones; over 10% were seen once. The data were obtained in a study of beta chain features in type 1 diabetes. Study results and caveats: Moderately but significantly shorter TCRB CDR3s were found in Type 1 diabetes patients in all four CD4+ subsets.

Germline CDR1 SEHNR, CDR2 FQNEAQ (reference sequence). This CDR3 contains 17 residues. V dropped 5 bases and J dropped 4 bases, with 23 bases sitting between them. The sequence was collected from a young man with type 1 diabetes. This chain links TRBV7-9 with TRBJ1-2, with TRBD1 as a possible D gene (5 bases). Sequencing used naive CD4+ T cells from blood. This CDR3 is CASSARDGTPTGYGYTF. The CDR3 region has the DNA TGTGCCAGCAGCGCACGGGACGGTACCCCCACCGGCTATGGCTACACCTTC. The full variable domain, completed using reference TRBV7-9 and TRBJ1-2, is DTGVSQNPRHKITKRGQNVTFRCDPISEHNRLYWYRQTLGQGPEFLTYFQNEAQLEKSRLLSDRFSAERPKGSFSTLEIQRTEQGDSAMYLCASSARDGTPTGYGYTFGSGTRLTVV.